This T cell receptor (beta chain) was documented in a study of response to subunit inactivated influenza vaccine. One entry per CDR3 protein results from TCRdb running MiXCR on the RT-PCR reads. The table records about 570,000 distinct CDR3 sequences, 11% of them present only once. The germline CDR1 and CDR2 sequences are ENHRY and SYGVKD. The CDR3 is 14 amino acids. V was clipped by 5 bases and J by 2 bases; unmatched bases: 4. The data also belong to a second study, concerning T cells expressing NK-cell markers. That work adds: Synthesis of TCR beta cDNA relied on 5'RACE template switching carrying UMIs. Sequencing covered eight donors, seven HCMV-seropositive and one seronegative. The use of an anti-gamma-delta TCR antibody, which was added in several experiments, restricted sorting to T cells expressing alpha-beta TCR. Of the CD8+ T cell pool in about 6 donors, roughly 1.0-7.5% was accounted for by dominant NKG2C+ clonotypes.

Sequences were derived from PBMCs from blood, sampled on the day of vaccination. The rearrangement uses TRBV10-3 and TRBJ2-7, with 9 nucleotides matching TRBD1. This sequence was found in a man aged 50 to 59 who received an inactivated influenza vaccine. CDR3 bases: TGTGCCATCAGTCCGGGACAGGGTCCCTACGAGCAGTACTTC. Protein sequence: CAISPGQGPYEQYF.